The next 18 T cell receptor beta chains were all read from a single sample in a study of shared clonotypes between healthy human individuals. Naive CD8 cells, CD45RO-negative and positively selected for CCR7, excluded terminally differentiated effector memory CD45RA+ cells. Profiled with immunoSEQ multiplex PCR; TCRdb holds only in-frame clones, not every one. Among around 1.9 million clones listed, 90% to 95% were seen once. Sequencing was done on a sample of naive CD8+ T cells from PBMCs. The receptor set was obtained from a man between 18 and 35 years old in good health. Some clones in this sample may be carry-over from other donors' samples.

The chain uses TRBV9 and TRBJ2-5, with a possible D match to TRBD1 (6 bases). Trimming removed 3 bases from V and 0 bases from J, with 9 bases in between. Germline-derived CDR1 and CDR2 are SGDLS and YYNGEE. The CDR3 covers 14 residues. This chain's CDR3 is CASSGRDNQETQYF. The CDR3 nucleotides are TGTGCCAGCAGCGGCCGGGACAACCAAGAGACCCAGTACTTC.

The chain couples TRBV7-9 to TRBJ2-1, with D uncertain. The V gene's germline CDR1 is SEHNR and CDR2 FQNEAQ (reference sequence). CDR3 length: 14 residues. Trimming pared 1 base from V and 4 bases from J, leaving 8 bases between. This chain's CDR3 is CASSLGLNYNEQFF. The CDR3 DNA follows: TGTGCCAGCAGCTTAGGGCTAAATTACAATGAGCAGTTCTTC.

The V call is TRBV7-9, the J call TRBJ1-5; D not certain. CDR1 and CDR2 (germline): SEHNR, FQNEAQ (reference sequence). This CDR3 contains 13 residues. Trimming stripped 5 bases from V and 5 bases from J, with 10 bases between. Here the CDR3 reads CASSLRDHQPQHF. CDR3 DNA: TGTGCCAGCAGCCTAAGGGATCATCAGCCCCAGCATTTT.

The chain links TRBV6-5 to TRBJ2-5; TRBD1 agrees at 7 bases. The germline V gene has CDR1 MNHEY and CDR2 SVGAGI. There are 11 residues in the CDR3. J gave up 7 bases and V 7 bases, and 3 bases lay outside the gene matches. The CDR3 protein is CASTSGGTQYF. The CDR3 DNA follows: TGTGCCAGCACCTCAGGGGGGACCCAGTACTTC.

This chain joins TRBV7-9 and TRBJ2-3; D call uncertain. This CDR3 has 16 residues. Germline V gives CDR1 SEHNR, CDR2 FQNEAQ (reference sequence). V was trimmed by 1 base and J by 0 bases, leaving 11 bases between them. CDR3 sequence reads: CASSLGLQTSTDTQYF. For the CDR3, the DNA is TGTGCCAGCAGCTTAGGGCTCCAAACTAGCACAGATACGCAGTATTTT.

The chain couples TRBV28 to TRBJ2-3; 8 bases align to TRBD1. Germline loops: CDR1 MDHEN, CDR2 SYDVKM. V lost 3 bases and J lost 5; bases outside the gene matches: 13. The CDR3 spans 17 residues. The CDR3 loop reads CASSLWGADRVKDTQYF. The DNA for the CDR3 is TGTGCCAGCAGTTTGTGGGGTGCGGACAGGGTAAAAGATACGCAGTATTTT.

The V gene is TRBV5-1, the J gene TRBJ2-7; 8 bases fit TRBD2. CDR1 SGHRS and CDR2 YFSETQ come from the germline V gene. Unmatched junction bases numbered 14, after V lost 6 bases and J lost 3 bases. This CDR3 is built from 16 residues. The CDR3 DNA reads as TGCGCCAGCACCTTAAGAGGAACTAGCGGATTCTACGAGCAGTACTTC. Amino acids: CASTLRGTSGFYEQYF.

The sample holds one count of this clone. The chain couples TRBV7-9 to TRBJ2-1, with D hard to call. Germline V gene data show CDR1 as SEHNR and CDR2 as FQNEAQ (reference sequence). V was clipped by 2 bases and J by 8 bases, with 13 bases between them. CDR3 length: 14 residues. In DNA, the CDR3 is TGTGCCAGCAGCTTACCAGCCGGCGACGATGAGCAGTTCTTC. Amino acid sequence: CASSLPAGDDEQFF.

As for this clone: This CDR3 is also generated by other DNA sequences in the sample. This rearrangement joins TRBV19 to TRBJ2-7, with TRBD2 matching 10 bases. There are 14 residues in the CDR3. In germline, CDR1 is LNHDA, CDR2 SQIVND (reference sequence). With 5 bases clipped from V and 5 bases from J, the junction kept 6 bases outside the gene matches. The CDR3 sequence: CASSPRLAGDEQYF. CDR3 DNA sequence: TGTGCCAGTAGTCCGAGGCTAGCGGGAGACGAGCAGTACTTC.

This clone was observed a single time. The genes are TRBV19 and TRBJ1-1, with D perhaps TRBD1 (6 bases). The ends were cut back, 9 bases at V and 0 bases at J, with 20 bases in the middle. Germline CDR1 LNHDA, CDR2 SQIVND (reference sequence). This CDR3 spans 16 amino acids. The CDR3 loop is CASATGRRAMNTEAFF. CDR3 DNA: TGTGCCAGCGCCACAGGGAGAAGGGCCATGAACACTGAAGCTTTCTTT.

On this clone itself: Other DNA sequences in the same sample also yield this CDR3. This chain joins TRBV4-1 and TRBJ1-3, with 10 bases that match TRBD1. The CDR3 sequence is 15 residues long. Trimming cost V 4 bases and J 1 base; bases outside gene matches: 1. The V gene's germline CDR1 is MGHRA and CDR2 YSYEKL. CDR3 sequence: CASSPGQGSGNTIYF. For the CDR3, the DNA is TGCGCCAGCAGCCCGGGACAGGGGTCTGGAAACACCATATATTTT.

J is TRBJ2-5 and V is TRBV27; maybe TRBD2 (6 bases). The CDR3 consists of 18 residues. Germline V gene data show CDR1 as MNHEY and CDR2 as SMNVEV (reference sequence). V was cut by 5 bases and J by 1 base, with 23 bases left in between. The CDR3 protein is CASSHIPEWGESQETQYF. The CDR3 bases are TGTGCCAGCAGTCATATTCCGGAGTGGGGGGAATCCCAAGAGACCCAGTACTTC.

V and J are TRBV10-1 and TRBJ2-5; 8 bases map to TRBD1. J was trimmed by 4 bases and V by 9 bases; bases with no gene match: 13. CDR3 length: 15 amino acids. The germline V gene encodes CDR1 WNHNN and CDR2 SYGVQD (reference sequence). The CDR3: CASSSDRASGETQYF. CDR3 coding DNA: TGCGCCAGTTCTTCGGACAGGGCGTCAGGAGAGACCCAGTACTTC.

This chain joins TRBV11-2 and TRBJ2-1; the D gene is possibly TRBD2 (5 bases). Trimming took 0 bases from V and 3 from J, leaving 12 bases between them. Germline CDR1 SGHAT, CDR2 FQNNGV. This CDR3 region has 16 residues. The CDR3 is CASSLEWGVGYNEQFF. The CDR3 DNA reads TGTGCCAGCAGCTTAGAATGGGGAGTCGGCTACAATGAGCAGTTCTTC.

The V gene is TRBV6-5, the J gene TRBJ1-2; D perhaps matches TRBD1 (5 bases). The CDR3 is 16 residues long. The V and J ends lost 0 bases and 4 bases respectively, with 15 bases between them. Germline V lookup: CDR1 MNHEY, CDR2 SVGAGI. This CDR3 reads CASSYSIAGLVYGYTF. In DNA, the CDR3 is TGTGCCAGCAGTTACTCGATTGCGGGACTCGTCTATGGCTACACCTTC.

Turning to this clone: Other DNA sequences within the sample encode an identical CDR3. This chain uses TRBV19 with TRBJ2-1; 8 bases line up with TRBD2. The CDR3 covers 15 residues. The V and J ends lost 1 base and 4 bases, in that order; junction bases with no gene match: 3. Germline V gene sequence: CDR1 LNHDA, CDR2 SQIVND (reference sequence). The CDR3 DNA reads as TGTGCCAGTAGTATAGTAACTAGCGGTTACAATGAGCAGTTCTTC. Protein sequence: CASSIVTSGYNEQFF.

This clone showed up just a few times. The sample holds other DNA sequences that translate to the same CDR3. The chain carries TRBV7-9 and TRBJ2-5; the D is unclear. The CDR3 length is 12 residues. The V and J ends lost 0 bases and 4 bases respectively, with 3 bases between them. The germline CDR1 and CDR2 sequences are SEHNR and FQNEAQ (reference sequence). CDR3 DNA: TGTGCCAGCAGCTTAGCGGTAGAGACCCAGTACTTC. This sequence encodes CASSLAVETQYF.

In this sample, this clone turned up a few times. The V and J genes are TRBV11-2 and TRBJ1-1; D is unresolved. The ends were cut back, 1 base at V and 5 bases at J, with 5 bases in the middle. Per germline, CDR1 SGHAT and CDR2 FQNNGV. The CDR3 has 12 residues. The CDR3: CASSLAGTEAFF. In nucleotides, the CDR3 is TGTGCCAGCAGCTTAGCTGGGACTGAAGCTTTCTTT.